This T cell receptor beta chain was obtained from a study of blood T cell repertoires in COVID-19. TCRdb's table, derived via immunoSEQ multiplex PCR, lists solely in-frame clones and lacks some. The sample contains about 150,000 clones, 85% to 90% of which appear only once. Deletions cut 2 bases from V and 10 bases from J, with 12 bases between. CDR3 length: 14 residues. Germline V lookup: CDR1 MRHNA, CDR2 SNTAGT. The sequence derives from a woman aged 40 to 50 with acute or convalescent COVID-19. The rearrangement links TRBV6-4 to TRBJ1-6, with a possible D match to TRBD1 (5 bases). Sequenced material: peripheral blood. CDR3 coding DNA: TGTGCCAGCAGTGACGGAAATACAGGATCACCCCTCCACTTT. As protein: CASSDGNTGSPLHF.